This note documents a single T cell receptor beta chain sequence. As yet, its antigen is unknown. The germline CDR1 and CDR2 sequences are MNHEY and SMNVEV (reference sequence). The V gene lost 8 bases and the J gene lost 0 bases, with 8 bases spanning the gap. This CDR3 contains 13 residues. Assay used: immunoSEQ multiplex PCR; TCRdb lists only in-frame clones, some missing. The data show some 2,000,000 clones, just under 95% seen once. These data come from a study of shared clonotypes between healthy human individuals. Naivety among CD8 cells was defined by CD45RO negativity and positive CCR7 selection, thereby excluding terminally differentiated effector memory CD45RA+ cells. Findings and limits, study-wide: Represented diversity (both genetic and exposure-history) was limited by the small number of donors.

The chain recombines TRBV27 with TRBJ2-1; possible D gene TRBD1, 5 bases. This clonotype originated in a man younger than 35 in good health. Input material: naive CD8+ T cells sorted from blood. This chain's CDR3 is CASGAASYNEQFF. The CDR3 nucleotides are TGTGCCAGCGGGGCTGCCTCCTACAATGAGCAGTTCTTC.